The clone carrying this TCR beta chain showed up many times. The antigen is not known. This specimen belongs to a study of T cell repertoires in cytomegalovirus infection. Overall study context: Public TCR beta signatures were indicative of both CMV infection and a matching HLA type. Study observations and caveats: Summed public TCR beta family frequency identified CMV carriers bearing the relevant HLA. Dominating the ex vivo response were HLA-C-restricted CMV-specific TCR beta clonotypes.

The CDR3 covers 16 residues. Per the germline V gene, CDR1 is SNHLY and CDR2 is FYNNEI. The J segment lost 8 bases and the V segment lost 3 bases, leaving 15 bases of the junction unmatched. TCRdb itself ran the reads through MiXCR, one entry per CDR3 protein. The table records roughly 240,000 distinct CDR3 sequences, roughly 6.5% of them present only once. Specimen: PBMCs. This clonotype was obtained from a human donor in good health (CMV status not recorded). Some clones in this sample may be carry-over from other donors' samples. The J gene is TRBJ1-2, the V gene TRBV2, with TRBD1 identical over 7 bases. CDR3 sequence (DNA): TGTGCCAGCAGTGAGATGCGACAGGGCTTAACTATGGGCTACACCTTC. Protein product: CASSEMRQGLTMGYTF.